This T cell receptor (beta chain) was identified during a study of blood T cell repertoires in COVID-19. V was shortened by 3 bases and J by 5 bases, with 14 bases between the two germline ends. The CDR3 covers 13 residues. CDR1 is DFQATT and CDR2 is SNEGSKA in the germline V gene (reference sequence). Clones were read by immunoSEQ multiplex PCR, and TCRdb kept only the in-frame ones, dropping some. This repertoire shows approximately 490,000 clones, roughly 87% found once; its top ten account for under 0.85%. The TCR comes from a woman aged 18-30 years who had recovered from COVID-19. Sequenced material: PBMCs or T cells enriched from blood (not recorded which). The chain links TRBV20-1 to TRBJ2-7; weak D call: TRBD2 (5 bases). The CDR3 loop reads CSASRAGVHEQYF. The CDR3 coding sequence is TGCAGTGCTAGTAGGGCCGGGGTCCACGAGCAGTACTTC.